These 3 T cell receptor beta chains were all obtained from the same sample, sequenced in a study of tumor and adjacent non-tumor tissue in lung cancer (dated by TCRdb to the late 2010s). The library was built by means of multiplex PCR. The data were produced on an Illumina HiSeq 2500. Following protocols modified from ARM-PCR, the researchers constructed TCRbeta libraries through three rounds of nested PCR with primers (Table S4). TCRdb passed the public sequencing reads through fastp at Q25 and MiXCR, retaining productive beta sequences. One record per CDR3 amino acid sequence lists the most common genes and DNA. Within this sample are 100,000 to 150,000 distinct CDR3 sequences, with around three fifths of them counted one time only. The top ten clonotypes cover roughly 12% of the sample. RNA was isolated from bulk unsorted tissue, and RNA quality was assessed with a NanoDrop ND-1000 and an Agilent 2100.

Sequences were obtained from lung tumor tissue. The receptor set was obtained from a man younger than 40 with non-small cell lung cancer.

Points on this clonotype: This could be a read error, since a much larger clone is one nucleotide away. V is TRBV6-2 or TRBV6-3 and J is TRBJ2-7; a weak D match, TRBD2 (5 bases). Germline CDR1 MNHEY, CDR2 SVGEGT. Trimming removed 7 bases at V and 6 bases at J, with 10 bases between. The CDR3 sequence is 11 residues long. This CDR3 reads CASTGISEQYF. The CDR3 DNA sequence: TGTGCCAGCACGGGAATCTCCGAGCAGTACTTC.

The chain is built from TRBV10-3 and TRBJ2-7; D remains unclear. The germline V and J ends were trimmed by 7 bases and 2 bases, with 18 bases remaining between them. Germline CDR1 is ENHRY and CDR2 is SYGVKD. The CDR3 is 15 amino acids. The CDR3 is CAINDDNKLAYEQYF. The CDR3 nucleotides read TGTGCCATCAATGACGATAACAAACTCGCCTACGAGCAGTACTTC.

This chain links TRBV20-1 with TRBJ2-1; D is undetermined. The CDR3 contains 10 residues. CDR1 is DFQATT and CDR2 is SNEGSKA in the germline V gene (reference sequence). Trimming shortened V by 7 bases and J by 16 bases, and 17 bases separated the two germline ends. CDR3 nucleotides: TGCAGTGTCATTTACGGTCAGGCCTTCTTC. Protein: CSVIYGQAFF.